This T cell receptor (beta chain) was identified in a study of a mutant IDH1 vaccine in newly diagnosed glioma. Some clones are missing from TCRdb's copy, which holds only in-frame ones; the method was immunoSEQ multiplex PCR. The data hold about 67,000 clones, with around 86% observed a single time. A word on this clone: Antigen specificity is unknown.

Time point indicated: week 47, end of study. With topical imiquimod, each dose of the vaccine consisted of 300 ug of mutant IDH1 20-mer peptide. Germline loops: CDR1 KGHSH, CDR2 LQKENI. V dropped 6 bases and J dropped 2 bases, with 18 bases sitting between them. The length of the CDR3 is 16 residues. The sequence came from a man aged 30-40 years with glioma. Sequencing was performed on PBMCs, taken from a glioma patient whose treatment included an IDH1 peptide vaccine. V usage is TRBV18 and J usage is TRBJ2-3; a weak D match, TRBD2 (6 bases). In DNA, the CDR3 is TGTGCCAGCTCTCAGAACCGACGGGGGTCCACAGATACGCAGTATTTT. Amino acids: CASSQNRRGSTDTQYF.